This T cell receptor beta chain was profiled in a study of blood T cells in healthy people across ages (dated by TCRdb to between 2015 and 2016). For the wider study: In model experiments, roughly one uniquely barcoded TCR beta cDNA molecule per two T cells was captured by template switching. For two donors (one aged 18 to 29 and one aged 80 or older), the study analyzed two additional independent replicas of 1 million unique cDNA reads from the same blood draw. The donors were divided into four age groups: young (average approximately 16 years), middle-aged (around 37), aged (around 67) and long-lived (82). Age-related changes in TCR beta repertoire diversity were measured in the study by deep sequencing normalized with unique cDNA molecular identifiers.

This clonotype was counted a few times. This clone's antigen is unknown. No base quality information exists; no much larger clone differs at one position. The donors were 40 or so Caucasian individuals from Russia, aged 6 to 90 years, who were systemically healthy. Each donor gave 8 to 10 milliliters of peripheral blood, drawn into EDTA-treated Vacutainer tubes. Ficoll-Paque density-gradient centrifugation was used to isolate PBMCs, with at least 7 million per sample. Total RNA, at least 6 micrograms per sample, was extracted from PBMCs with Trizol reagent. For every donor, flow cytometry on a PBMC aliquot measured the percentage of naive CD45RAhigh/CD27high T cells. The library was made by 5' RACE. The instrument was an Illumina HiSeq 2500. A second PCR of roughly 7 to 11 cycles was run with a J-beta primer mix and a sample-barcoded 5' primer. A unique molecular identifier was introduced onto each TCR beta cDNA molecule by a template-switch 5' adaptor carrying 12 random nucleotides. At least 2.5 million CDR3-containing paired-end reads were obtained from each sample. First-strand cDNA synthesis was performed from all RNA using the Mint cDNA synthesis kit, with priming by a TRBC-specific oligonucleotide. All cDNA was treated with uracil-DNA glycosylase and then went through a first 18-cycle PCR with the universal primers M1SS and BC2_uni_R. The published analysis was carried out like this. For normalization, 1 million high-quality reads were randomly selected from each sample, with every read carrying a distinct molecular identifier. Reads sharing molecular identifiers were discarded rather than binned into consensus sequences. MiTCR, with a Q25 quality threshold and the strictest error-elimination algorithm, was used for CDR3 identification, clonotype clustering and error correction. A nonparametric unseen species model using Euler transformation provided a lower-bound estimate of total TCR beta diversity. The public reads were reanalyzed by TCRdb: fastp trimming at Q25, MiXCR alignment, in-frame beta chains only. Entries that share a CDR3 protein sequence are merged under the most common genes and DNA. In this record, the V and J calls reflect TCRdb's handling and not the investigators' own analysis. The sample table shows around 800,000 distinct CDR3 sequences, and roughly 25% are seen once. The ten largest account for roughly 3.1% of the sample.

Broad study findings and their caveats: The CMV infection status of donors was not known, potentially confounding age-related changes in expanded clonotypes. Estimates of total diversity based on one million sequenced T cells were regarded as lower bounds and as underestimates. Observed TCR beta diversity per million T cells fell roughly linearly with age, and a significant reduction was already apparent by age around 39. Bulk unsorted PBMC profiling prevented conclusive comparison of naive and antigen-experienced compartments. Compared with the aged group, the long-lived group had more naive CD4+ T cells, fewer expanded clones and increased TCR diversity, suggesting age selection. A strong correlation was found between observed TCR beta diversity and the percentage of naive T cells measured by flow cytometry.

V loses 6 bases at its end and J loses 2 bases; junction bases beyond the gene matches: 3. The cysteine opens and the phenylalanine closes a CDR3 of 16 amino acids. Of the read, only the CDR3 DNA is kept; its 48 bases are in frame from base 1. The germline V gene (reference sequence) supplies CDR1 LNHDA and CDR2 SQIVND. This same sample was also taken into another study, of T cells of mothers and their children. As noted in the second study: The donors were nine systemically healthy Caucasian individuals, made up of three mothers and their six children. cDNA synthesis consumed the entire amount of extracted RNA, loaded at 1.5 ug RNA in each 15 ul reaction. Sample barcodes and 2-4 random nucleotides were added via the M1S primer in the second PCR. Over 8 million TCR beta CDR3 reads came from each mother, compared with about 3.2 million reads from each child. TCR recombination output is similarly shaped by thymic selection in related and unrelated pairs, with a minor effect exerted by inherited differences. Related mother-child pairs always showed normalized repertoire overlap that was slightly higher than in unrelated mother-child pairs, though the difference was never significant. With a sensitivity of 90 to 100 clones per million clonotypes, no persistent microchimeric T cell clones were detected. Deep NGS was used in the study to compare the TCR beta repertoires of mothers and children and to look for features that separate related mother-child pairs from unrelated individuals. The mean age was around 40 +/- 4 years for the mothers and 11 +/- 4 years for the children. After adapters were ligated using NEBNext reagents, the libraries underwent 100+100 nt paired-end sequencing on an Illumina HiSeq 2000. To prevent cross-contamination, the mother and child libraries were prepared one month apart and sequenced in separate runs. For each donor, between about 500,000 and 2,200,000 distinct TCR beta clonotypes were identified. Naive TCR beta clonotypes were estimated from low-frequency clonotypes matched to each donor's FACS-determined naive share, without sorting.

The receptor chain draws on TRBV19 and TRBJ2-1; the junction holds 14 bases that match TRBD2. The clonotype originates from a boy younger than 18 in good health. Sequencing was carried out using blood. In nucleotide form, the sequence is TGTGCCAGTAGATCGGGACTAGCGGGAGCCTACAATGAGCAGTTCTTC. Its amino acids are CASRSGLAGAYNEQFF.